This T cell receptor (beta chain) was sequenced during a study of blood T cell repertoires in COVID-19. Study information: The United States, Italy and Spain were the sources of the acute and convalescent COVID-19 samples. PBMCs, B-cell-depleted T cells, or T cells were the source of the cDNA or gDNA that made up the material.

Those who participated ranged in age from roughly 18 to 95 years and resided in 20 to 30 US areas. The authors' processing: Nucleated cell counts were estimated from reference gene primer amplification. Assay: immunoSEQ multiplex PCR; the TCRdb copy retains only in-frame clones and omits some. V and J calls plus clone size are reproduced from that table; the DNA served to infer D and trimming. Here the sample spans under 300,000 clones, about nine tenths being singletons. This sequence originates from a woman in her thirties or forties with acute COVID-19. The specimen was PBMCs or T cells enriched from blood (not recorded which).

CDR3 DNA: TGTGCCAGCAGCCAGGGGACAGGAGGCTCTGGAAACACCATATATTTT. Amino acid sequence: CASSQGTGGSGNTIYF. The rearrangement uses TRBV3-1 (or the pseudogene TRBV3-2) and TRBJ1-3; 8 nucleotides line up with TRBD1. This CDR3 has 16 residues. CDR1 LGHDT and CDR2 YNNKEL come from the germline V gene (reference sequence). V gave up 3 bases and J gave up 0 bases; unmatched junction bases: 4.